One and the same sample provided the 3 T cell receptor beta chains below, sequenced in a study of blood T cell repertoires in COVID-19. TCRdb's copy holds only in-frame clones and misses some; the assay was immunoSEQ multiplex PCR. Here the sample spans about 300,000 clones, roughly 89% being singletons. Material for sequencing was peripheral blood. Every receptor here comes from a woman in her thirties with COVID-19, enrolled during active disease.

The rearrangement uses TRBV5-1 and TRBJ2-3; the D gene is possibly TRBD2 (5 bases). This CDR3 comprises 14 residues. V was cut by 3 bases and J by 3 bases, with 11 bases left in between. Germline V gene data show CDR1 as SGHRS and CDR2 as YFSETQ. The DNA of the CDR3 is TGCGCCAGCAGCTCCGGACTGGAGACAGATACGCAGTATTTT. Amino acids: CASSSGLETDTQYF.

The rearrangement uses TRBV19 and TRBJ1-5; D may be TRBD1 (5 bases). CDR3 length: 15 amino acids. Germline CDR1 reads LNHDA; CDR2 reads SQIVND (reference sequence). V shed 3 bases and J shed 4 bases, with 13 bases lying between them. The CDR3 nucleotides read TGTGCCAGTAGTATCATGGGGCTCAGTAATCAGCCCCAGCATTTT. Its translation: CASSIMGLSNQPQHF.

This chain's CDR3 is CASSIEGQGYEQYF. The CDR3 nucleotides are TGTGCCAGTAGTATAGAAGGACAGGGCTACGAGCAGTACTTC. The chain carries TRBV19 and TRBJ2-7; 8 bases align to TRBD1. The trim removed 0 bases at V and 3 bases at J, leaving 1 base unmatched. The CDR3 has 14 residues. Germline-derived CDR1 and CDR2 are LNHDA and SQIVND (reference sequence).